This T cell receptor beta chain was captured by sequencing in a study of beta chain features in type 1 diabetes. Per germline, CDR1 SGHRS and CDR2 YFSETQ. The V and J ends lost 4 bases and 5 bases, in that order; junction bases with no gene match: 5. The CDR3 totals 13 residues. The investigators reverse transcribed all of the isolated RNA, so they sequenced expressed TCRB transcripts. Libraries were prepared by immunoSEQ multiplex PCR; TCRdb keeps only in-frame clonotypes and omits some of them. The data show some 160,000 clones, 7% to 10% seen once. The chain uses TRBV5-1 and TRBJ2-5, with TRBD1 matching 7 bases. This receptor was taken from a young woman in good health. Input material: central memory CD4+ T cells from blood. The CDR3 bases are TGCGCCAGCAGCGAGAGGGGGCGGGAGACCCAGTACTTC. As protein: CASSERGRETQYF.